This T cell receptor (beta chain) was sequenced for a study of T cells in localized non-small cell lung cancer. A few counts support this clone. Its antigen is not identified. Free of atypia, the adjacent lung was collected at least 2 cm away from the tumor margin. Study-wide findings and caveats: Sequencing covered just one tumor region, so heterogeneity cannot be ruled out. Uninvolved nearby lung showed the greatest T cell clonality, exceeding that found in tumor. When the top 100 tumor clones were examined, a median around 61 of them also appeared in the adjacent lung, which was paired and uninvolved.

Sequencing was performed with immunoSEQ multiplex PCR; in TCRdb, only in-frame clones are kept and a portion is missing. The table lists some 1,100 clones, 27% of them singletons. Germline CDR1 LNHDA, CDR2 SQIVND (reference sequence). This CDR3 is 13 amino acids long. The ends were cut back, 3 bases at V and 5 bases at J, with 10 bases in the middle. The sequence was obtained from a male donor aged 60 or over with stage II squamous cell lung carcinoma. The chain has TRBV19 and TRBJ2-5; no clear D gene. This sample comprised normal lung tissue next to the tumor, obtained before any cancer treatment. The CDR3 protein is CASSIQDVETQYF. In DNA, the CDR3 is TGTGCCAGTAGTATTCAGGACGTGGAGACCCAGTACTTC.